A selection of T cell receptor beta chains follows, all from one sample in a study of blood T cells in healthy people across ages. TCRdb reprocessed the 5' RACE reads via MiXCR and lists one record per CDR3 protein. The repertoire includes 1.5 million to 2 million distinct CDR3 sequences, about 49% of them detected once, and about 2.1% sits in the top ten. Material for sequencing was blood. Receptors were obtained from a woman aged 35 to 49 in good health. Both conserved end residues are part of each CDR3. The order of the fields is clone size, D gene, J gene, V gene, CDR3 protein, CDR3 DNA. D genes are given only for firm matches. Some rows mark clone size as missing; the rest say once, few, many or name a class of expanded clone.

>few|TRBD1|TRBJ2-7|TRBV10-1
CASSGLPGQGTYEQYF
TGCGCCAGCAGTGGTCTCCCGGGACAGGGTACCTACGAGCAGTACTTC
>-|-|TRBJ1-4|TRBV14
CASSPLTGREDEKLFF
TGTGCCAGCAGCCCGTTAACGGGCAGAGAAGATGAAAAACTGTTTTTT
>-|-|TRBJ2-1|TRBV20-1
CSAPGLNEQFF
TGCAGTGCTCCAGGCCTGAATGAGCAGTTCTTC
>-|-|TRBJ1-1|TRBV6-5
CASSYEASLGTEAFF
TGTGCCAGCAGTTACGAGGCATCACTGGGGACTGAAGCTTTCTTT
>-|TRBD1|TRBJ2-7|TRBV7-2
CASRVYRDRTYEQYF
TGTGCCAGCAGGGTATACCGGGACAGAACCTACGAGCAGTACTTC
>-|TRBD2|TRBJ2-1|TRBV4-3
CASSQDRVSGGPLLNEQFF
TGCGCCAGCAGCCAAGATCGCGTTAGCGGGGGTCCCCTTCTCAATGAGCAGTTCTTC
>-|-|TRBJ1-1|TRBV5-6
CTSSGLGQNTEAFF
TGTACCAGCAGCGGGCTCGGCCAAAACACTGAAGCTTTCTTT
>-|TRBD1|TRBJ2-5|TRBV2
CASRAGQGLRETQYF
TGTGCCAGCAGGGCGGGACAGGGCTTGAGGGAGACCCAGTACTTC
>-|-|TRBJ2-2|TRBV5-1
CASSPRTLANTGELFF
TGCGCCAGCAGCCCTCGGACCCTAGCGAACACCGGGGAGCTGTTTTTT
>-|-|TRBJ1-2|TRBV6-4
CASSDSTTGSRGYTF
TGTGCCAGCAGTGACTCGACGACAGGCTCGAGGGGCTACACCTTC